A selection of T cell receptor beta chains follows, all from one sample in a study of blood T cell repertoires in COVID-19. Assay: immunoSEQ multiplex PCR; the TCRdb copy retains only in-frame clones and omits some. The repertoire consists of about 140,000 clones, with around 87% occurring once and the leading ten covering roughly 5%. The sequenced sample was peripheral blood. These TCRs come from a human donor in a cohort sampled during active COVID-19. Both conserved end residues are part of each CDR3. A D gene is named only where the DNA matches it firmly. Clone size is stated in some rows and not others, as once, few, many or a class when expanded.

size	J	D	V	CDR3	DNA
NA	TRBJ2-5	NA	TRBV6-5	CASSYSADKQETQYF	TGTGCCAGCAGTTACTCGGCCGACAAACAAGAGACCCAGTACTTC
once	TRBJ2-2	TRBD1	TRBV5-5	CASSRSLRQGGTGELFF	TGTGCCAGCAGCCGCTCCCTTCGACAGGGCGGCACCGGGGAGCTGTTTTTT
NA	TRBJ2-2	TRBD2	TRBV19	CASRLITTSGAVNTGELFF	TGTGCCAGTAGGCTCATTACGACTAGCGGGGCCGTGAACACCGGGGAGCTGTTTTTT
NA	TRBJ1-2	NA	TRBV19	CASSIRRIQGGNGYTF	TGTGCCAGTAGTATAAGGAGGATACAGGGAGGGAATGGCTACACCTTC
NA	TRBJ2-1	TRBD2	TRBV7-3	CASSLIGGAVNEQFF	TGTGCCAGCAGCCTCATCGGGGGGGCCGTGAATGAGCAGTTCTTC
NA	TRBJ1-2	NA	TRBV2	CASSELGAYGYTF	TGTGCCAGCAGTGAGTTAGGGGCCTATGGCTACACCTTC
NA	TRBJ2-1	NA	TRBV19	CASSIQAISYNEQFF	TGTGCCAGTAGTATACAGGCCATCTCCTACAATGAGCAGTTCTTC
NA	TRBJ1-5	NA	TRBV6-5	CASRNGQGPNQPQHF	TGTGCCAGCAGGAATGGTCAGGGGCCCAATCAGCCCCAGCATTTT
few	TRBJ2-3	NA	TRBV11-3	CASSLGGGRETDTQYF	TGTGCCAGCAGCTTAGGTGGGGGCAGGGAAACAGATACGCAGTATTTT
NA	TRBJ2-7	NA	TRBV3-1/TRBV3-2	CASSQGLAGAYEQYF	TGTGCCAGCAGCCAAGGGCTAGCCGGGGCCTACGAGCAGTACTTC
NA	TRBJ1-6	NA	TRBV5-1	CATGGSQALHF	TGCGCCACCGGTGGAAGCCAGGCCCTCCACTTT
NA	TRBJ2-1	TRBD2	TRBV5-4	CASRIAGGNDEQFF	TGTGCCAGCAGGATAGCGGGAGGTAACGATGAGCAGTTCTTC
NA	TRBJ2-6	NA	TRBV5-1	CASSLAASGANVLTF	TGCGCCAGCAGCTTGGCCGCGAGTGGGGCCAACGTCCTGACTTTC
NA	TRBJ1-2	NA	TRBV12-3/TRBV12-4	CASSRNYGYTF	TGTGCCAGCAGTCGGAACTATGGCTACACCTTC
NA	TRBJ2-3	TRBD2	TRBV23-1	CASSQFPGLAENTDTQYF	TGCGCCAGCAGTCAGTTCCCGGGACTAGCGGAAAACACAGATACGCAGTATTTT
NA	TRBJ2-7	NA	TRBV28	CASRSLYEQYF	TGTGCCAGCAGGTCCCTCTACGAGCAGTACTTC
NA	TRBJ2-7	NA	TRBV28	CASSFSFIEDGSSYEQYF	TGTGCCAGCAGTTTCTCGTTCATAGAGGACGGGAGCTCCTACGAGCAGTACTTC
NA	TRBJ2-7	NA	TRBV28	CASSPENDYEQYF	TGTGCCAGCAGTCCAGAAAATGACTACGAGCAGTACTTC
NA	TRBJ2-1	TRBD1	TRBV5-4	CASSSRTGLDNEQFF	TGTGCCAGCAGCTCGAGGACAGGGTTGGACAATGAGCAGTTCTTC
NA	TRBJ2-7	NA	TRBV5-1	CASSSRGYEQYF	TGCGCCAGCAGCTCGAGAGGGTACGAGCAGTACTTC
NA	TRBJ1-1	NA	TRBV5-1	CASSFSGDTEAFF	TGCGCCAGCAGCTTTTCCGGGGACACTGAAGCTTTCTTT
NA	TRBJ2-7	TRBD2	TRBV2	CASSKPGLAEYEQYF	TGTGCCAGCAGTAAACCCGGGCTAGCGGAATACGAGCAGTACTTC
NA	TRBJ2-3	NA	TRBV5-5	CASSLNIFTDTQYF	TGTGCCAGCAGCTTGAATATCTTCACAGATACGCAGTATTTT
NA	TRBJ1-5	NA	TRBV19	CASSITWSQPQHF	TGTGCCAGTAGTATAACGTGGAGTCAGCCCCAGCATTTT
NA	TRBJ1-2	NA	TRBV4-1	CASSPQRDYGYTF	TGCGCCAGCAGCCCCCAGAGGGACTATGGCTACACCTTC
NA	TRBJ1-6	NA	TRBV6-5	CASSTGIYNSPLHF	TGTGCCAGCAGTACAGGGATTTATAATTCACCCCTCCACTTT
once	TRBJ2-3	NA	TRBV19	CASRKQVRLSDTQYF	TGTGCCAGTAGAAAGCAGGTACGGCTTTCAGATACGCAGTATTTT